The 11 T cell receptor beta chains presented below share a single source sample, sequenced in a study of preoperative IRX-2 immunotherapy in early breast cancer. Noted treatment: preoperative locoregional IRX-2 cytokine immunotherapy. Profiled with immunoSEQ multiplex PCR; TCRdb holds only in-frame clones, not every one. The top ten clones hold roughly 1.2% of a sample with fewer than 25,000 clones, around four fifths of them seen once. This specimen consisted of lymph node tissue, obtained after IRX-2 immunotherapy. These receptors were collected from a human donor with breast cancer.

The CDR3 bases are TGTGCCAGCTCACCTGGGAACACCGGGGAGCTGTTTTTT. It specifies CASSPGNTGELFF. The chain employs TRBV18 and TRBJ2-2; D is undetermined. The length of the CDR3 is 13 residues. V dropped 3 bases and J dropped 1 base, with 3 bases sitting between them. From germline, CDR1 is KGHSH and CDR2 LQKENI.

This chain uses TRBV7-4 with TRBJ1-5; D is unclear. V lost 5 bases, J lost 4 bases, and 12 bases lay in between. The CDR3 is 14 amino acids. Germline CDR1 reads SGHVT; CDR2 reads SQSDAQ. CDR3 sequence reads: CASSPSGGNQPQHF. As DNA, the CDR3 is TGTGCCAGCAGCCCCTCCGGAGGGAATCAGCCCCAGCATTTT.

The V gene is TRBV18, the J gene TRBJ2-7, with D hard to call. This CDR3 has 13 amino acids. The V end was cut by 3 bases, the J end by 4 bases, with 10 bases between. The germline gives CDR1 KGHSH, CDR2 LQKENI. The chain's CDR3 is CASSPSLTYEQYF. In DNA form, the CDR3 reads TGTGCCAGCTCACCCTCCCTTACTTACGAGCAGTACTTC.

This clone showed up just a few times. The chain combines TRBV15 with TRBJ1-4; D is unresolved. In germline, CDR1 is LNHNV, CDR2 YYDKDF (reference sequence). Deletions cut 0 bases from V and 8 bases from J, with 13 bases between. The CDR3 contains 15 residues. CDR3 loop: CATSRDTGEDEKLFF. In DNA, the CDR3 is TGTGCCACCAGCAGAGATACCGGGGAGGACGAAAAACTGTTTTTT.

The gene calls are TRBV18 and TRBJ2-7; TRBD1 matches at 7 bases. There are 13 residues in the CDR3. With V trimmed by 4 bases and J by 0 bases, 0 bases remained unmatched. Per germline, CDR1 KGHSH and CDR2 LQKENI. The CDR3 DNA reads TGTGCCAGCTCACGGGACAGCTCCTACGAGCAGTACTTC. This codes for CASSRDSSYEQYF.

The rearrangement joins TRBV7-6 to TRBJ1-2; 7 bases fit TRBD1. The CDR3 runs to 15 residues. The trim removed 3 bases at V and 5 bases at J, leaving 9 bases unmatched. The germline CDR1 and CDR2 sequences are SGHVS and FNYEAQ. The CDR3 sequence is CASSLSLGQRYGYTF. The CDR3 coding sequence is TGTGCCAGCAGCTTGTCTTTGGGACAGCGATATGGCTACACCTTC.

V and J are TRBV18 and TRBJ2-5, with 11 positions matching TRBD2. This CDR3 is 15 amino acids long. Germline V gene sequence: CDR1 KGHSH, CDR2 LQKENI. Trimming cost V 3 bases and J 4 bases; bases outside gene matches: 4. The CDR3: CASSPSGRAGETQYF. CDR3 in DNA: TGTGCCAGCTCACCTAGCGGGAGGGCCGGAGAGACCCAGTACTTC.

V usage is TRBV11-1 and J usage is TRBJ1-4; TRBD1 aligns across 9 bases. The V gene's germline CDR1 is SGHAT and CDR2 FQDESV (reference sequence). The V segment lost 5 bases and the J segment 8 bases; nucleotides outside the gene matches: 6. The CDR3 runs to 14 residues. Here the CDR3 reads CASSLQGAKEKLFF. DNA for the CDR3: TGTGCCAGCAGCCTACAGGGGGCGAAAGAAAAACTGTTTTTT.

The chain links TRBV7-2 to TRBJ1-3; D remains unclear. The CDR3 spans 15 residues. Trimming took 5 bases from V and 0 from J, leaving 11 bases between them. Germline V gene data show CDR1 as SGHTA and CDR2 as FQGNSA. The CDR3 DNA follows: TGTGCCAGCAGCCCCTCGGGCCGCTCTGGAAACACCATATATTTT. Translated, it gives CASSPSGRSGNTIYF.

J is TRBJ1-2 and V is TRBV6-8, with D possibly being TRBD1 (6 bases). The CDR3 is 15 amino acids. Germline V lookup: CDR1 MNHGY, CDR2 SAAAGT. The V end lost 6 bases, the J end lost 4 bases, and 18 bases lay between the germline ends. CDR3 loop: CASRPPTGTLYGYTF. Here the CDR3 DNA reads TGTGCCAGCAGACCCCCTACAGGGACCCTCTATGGCTACACCTTC.

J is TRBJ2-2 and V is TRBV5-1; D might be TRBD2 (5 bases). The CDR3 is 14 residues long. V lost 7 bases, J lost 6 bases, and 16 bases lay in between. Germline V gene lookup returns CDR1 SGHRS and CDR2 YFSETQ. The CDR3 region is CASRLGRGAGELFF. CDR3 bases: TGCGCCAGCCGACTCGGCCGGGGTGCCGGGGAGCTGTTTTTT.